Presented here are 25 T cell receptor beta chains from one specimen sequenced in a study of T cells after yellow fever vaccination (dated by TCRdb to 2018 to 2020). Preparation of the library involved 5' RACE. Sequencing was carried out with an Illumina HiSeq 2500. Using fastp at Q25 and MiXCR, TCRdb reprocessed the public reads and kept productive beta chains. Rows with one shared CDR3 protein collapse into an entry with the most common genes and DNA. In all, the sample holds under 150,000 distinct CDR3 sequences, and roughly 8% of those were seen once. Of the sample, about 0.73% falls within the top ten clones. Interpreted using the paper, the treatment or condition label stands for: live attenuated yellow fever vaccine strain. This material consisted of CD4+ T cells sorted from PBMCs, taken 5 days after the yellow fever booster vaccination. These receptors were collected from a man aged 25 to 40 who received the YFV17D yellow fever vaccine.

This clonotype was picked up a small number of times. The chain combines TRBV19 with TRBJ1-4, with TRBD1 identical over 8 bases. Germline V gene lookup returns CDR1 LNHDA and CDR2 SQIVND (reference sequence). V lost 5 bases to trimming and J lost 0 bases; unmatched junction nucleotides: 11. This CDR3 contains 18 residues. The CDR3 loop reads CASSPGGILTATNEKLFF. The CDR3 coding sequence is TGTGCCAGTAGTCCAGGGGGCATTTTAACTGCAACTAATGAAAAACTGTTTTTT.

This clonotype came up many times. The CDR3 region has the DNA TGTGCCAGCAGCCGGGGACTAGCGGGAGATACGCAGTATTTT. Its translation: CASSRGLAGDTQYF. The J gene is TRBJ2-3, the V gene TRBV11-1; the match to TRBD2 covers 12 bases. Germline CDR1 and CDR2: SGHAT and FQDESV (reference sequence). Losses at the gene ends were 5 bases for V and 5 bases for J; bases not matched to a gene: 2. The CDR3 extends over 14 amino acids.

A few counts support this clonotype. The rearrangement links TRBV20-1 to TRBJ2-1, with TRBD2 matching over 10 bases. J lost 6 bases, V lost 5 bases, and 10 bases had no gene match. The length of the CDR3 is 15 residues. Germline V gene data show CDR1 as DFQATT and CDR2 as SNEGSKA (reference sequence). The CDR3 nucleotides are TGCAGTGCTTTTAACAAGCGGGAGGGCCCCAATGAGCAGTTCTTC. The encoded protein is CSAFNKREGPNEQFF.

This clonotype was seen ten or more times. CDR3 protein: CASSLNKVAAYEQYF. DNA of the CDR3: TGTGCCAGCAGCTTAAATAAGGTAGCGGCCTACGAGCAGTACTTC. The rearrangement links TRBV7-2 to TRBJ2-7, with a weak D call TRBD2 (6 bases). This CDR3 has 15 amino acids. Germline V CDR1 and CDR2: SGHTA, FQGNSA. V was clipped by 2 bases and J by 2 bases, with 13 bases between them. The full variable domain, rest sourced from reference TRBV7-2 and TRBJ2-7, is GAGVSQSPSNKVTEKGKDVELRCDPISGHTALYWYRQSLGQGLEFLIYFQGNSAPDKSGLPSDRFSAERTGGSVSTLTIQRTQQEDSAVYLCASSLNKVAAYEQYFGPGTRLTVT.

In its sample, this clonotype was seen many times. V usage is TRBV20-1 and J usage is TRBJ2-7, with 7 bases aligning to TRBD1. Germline CDR1 reads DFQATT; CDR2 reads SNEGSKA (reference sequence). Unmatched junction bases numbered 15, after V lost 8 bases and J lost 2 bases. The CDR3 is 15 amino acids. In DNA form, the CDR3 reads TGCAGTTCCAGTGAGGACAGGAGACTAACCTACGAGCAGTACTTC. Residues: CSSSEDRRLTYEQYF.

Ten or more counts support this clonotype. J is TRBJ2-2 and V is TRBV19; D gene unclear. Germline V CDR1 and CDR2: LNHDA, SQIVND (reference sequence). There are 15 residues in the CDR3. The V gene lost 7 bases and the J gene lost 1 base, with 13 bases spanning the gap. The CDR3 DNA sequence: TGTGCCAGTACCCCTATTTTAGGGAACACCGGGGAGCTGTTTTTT. It yields the protein CASTPILGNTGELFF. The variable domain in full, completed from reference TRBV19 and TRBJ2-2, reads DGGITQSPKYLFRKEGQNVTLSCEQNLNHDAMYWYRQDPGQGLRLIYYSQIVNDFQKGDIAEGYSVSREKKESFPLTVTSAQKNPTAFYLCASTPILGNTGELFFGEGSRLTVL.

The rearrangement joins TRBV7-2 to TRBJ2-4, with 9 bases fitting TRBD2. Per the germline V gene, CDR1 is SGHTA and CDR2 is FQGNSA. This CDR3 comprises 11 residues. The CDR3 is CASGLAYIQYF. The CDR3 DNA reads as TGTGCATCGGGACTAGCTTACATTCAGTACTTC.

This chain joins TRBV7-2 and TRBJ2-3; 14 positions agree with TRBD2. J gave up 1 base and V 5 bases, and 5 bases lay outside the gene matches. The CDR3 is 17 residues long. Germline V CDR1 and CDR2: SGHTA, FQGNSA. This CDR3 reads CASSPPGLAGGTDTQYF. CDR3 DNA sequence: TGTGCCAGCAGCCCACCGGGACTAGCGGGAGGCACAGATACGCAGTATTTT.

This clonotype has ten or more counts. V usage is TRBV28 and J usage is TRBJ1-5; D gene uncertain. Germline loops: CDR1 MDHEN, CDR2 SYDVKM. The ends were cut back, 5 bases at V and 4 bases at J, with 18 bases in the middle. The CDR3 is made up of 16 amino acids. The CDR3 region is CASSASSGSWNQPQHF. The CDR3 bases are TGTGCCAGCAGTGCATCTTCCGGGTCTTGGAATCAGCCCCAGCATTTT.

This clonotype has ten or more counts. The CDR3 sequence is CSARNSGGRVFGEKLFF. DNA for the CDR3: TGCAGTGCTAGGAACAGCGGGGGGCGAGTGTTCGGAGAAAAACTGTTTTTT. The chain carries TRBV20-1 and TRBJ1-4; weak D call: TRBD1 (6 bases). Germline V lookup: CDR1 DFQATT, CDR2 SNEGSKA (reference sequence). V lost 3 bases and J 8 bases, leaving 25 bases between the germline ends. This CDR3 is 17 amino acids long.

This clonotype was picked up many times. The rearrangement joins TRBV15 to TRBJ1-5; the D is unclear. Germline loops: CDR1 LNHNV, CDR2 YYDKDF (reference sequence). CDR3 size: 15 residues. With 8 bases removed from V and 0 bases from J, the gap between germline ends came to 14 bases. The CDR3 bases are TGTGCCACCCGGGATAAAGGGTATAGCAATCAGCCCCAGCATTTT. Its translation is CATRDKGYSNQPQHF.

This clonotype was observed at least ten times. The chain couples TRBV5-1 to TRBJ2-3; 7 bases line up with TRBD1. V shed 3 bases and J 1 base; nucleotides not matched to a gene: 2. This CDR3 is built from 14 residues. Germline loops: CDR1 SGHRS, CDR2 YFSETQ. CDR3: CASSSGQRTDTQYF. Written as DNA, the CDR3 is TGCGCCAGCAGCTCGGGACAGCGCACAGATACGCAGTATTTT.

This clonotype has a count of ten or more. DNA for the CDR3: TGCAGTGCTAGAATAGTTGGGGCCAACGTCCTGACTTTC. Protein sequence: CSARIVGANVLTF. V gene TRBV20-1 combines with J gene TRBJ2-6; D is unresolved. Trimming removed 2 bases from V and 3 bases from J, with 5 bases in between. The CDR3 covers 13 residues. Germline lookup yields CDR1 DFQATT and CDR2 SNEGSKA (reference sequence).

This sequence joins TRBV5-4 and TRBJ2-3, with 9 bases identical to TRBD2. The V and J ends lost 3 bases and 6 bases, in that order; junction bases with no gene match: 11. This CDR3 comprises 16 residues. Germline CDR1 SGHNT, CDR2 YYREEE (reference sequence). CDR3: CASSYHFSGSFDTQYF. DNA for the CDR3: TGTGCCAGCAGCTACCATTTTAGCGGGAGTTTCGATACGCAGTATTTT.

This clonotype was picked up many times. One end of the junction varies from germline; a read error may be responsible. This chain joins TRBV29-1 and TRBJ2-7, with 8 bases lining up with TRBD1. This CDR3 spans 12 amino acids. Germline V CDR1 and CDR2: SQVTM, ANQGSEA. The CDR3 is CSVNSRTGYNIF. CDR3 DNA sequence: TGCAGCGTTAACTCTCGGACAGGGTATAATATCTTC.

This clonotype was picked up many times. The CDR3, as DNA: TGCGCCAGCGCTGGAGGGACTAGCGGGAAAGGGGATACGCAGTATTTT. It translates to CASAGGTSGKGDTQYF. This chain links TRBV5-1 with TRBJ2-3, with 13 bases that match TRBD2. The length of the CDR3 is 16 residues. Germline V CDR1 and CDR2: SGHRS, YFSETQ. V was pared by 7 bases and J by 6 bases, with 11 bases of the junction left unmatched.

This clonotype was seen at least ten times. This sequence joins TRBV20-1 and TRBJ2-5; tentatively, D is TRBD2 (5 bases). This CDR3 has 15 amino acids. The germline V and J ends were trimmed by 0 bases and 5 bases, with 16 bases remaining between them. CDR1 is DFQATT and CDR2 is SNEGSKA in the germline V gene (reference sequence). The CDR3, as DNA: TGCAGTGCTAGAGATGCCCGGGAAGCGATCGAGACCCAGTACTTC. Protein: CSARDAREAIETQYF.

This clonotype was seen repeatedly, ten times or more. The V and J genes are TRBV18 and TRBJ2-5; D not resolved. Germline CDR1 is KGHSH and CDR2 is LQKENI. CDR3 length equals 18 residues. Trimming took off 3 bases at V and 5 bases at J, with 25 bases between the two ends. DNA for the CDR3: TGTGCCAGCTCACCCACAGCCATCAGTCAATTGGGCAAGGAGACCCAGTACTTC. This encodes CASSPTAISQLGKETQYF.

Concerning this clonotype: A single base separates this from a much larger clone, so it may be a read error. The chain couples TRBV7-9 to TRBJ2-5, with D maybe TRBD2 (6 bases). Germline V gives CDR1 SEHNR, CDR2 FQNEAQ (reference sequence). The CDR3 runs 13 residues. The CDR3 spells CASSQDPGVTQNF. In DNA form, the CDR3 reads TGTGCCAGCAGCCAGGACCCGGGGGTGACCCAGAACTTC.

Many counts were recorded for this clonotype. The rearrangement joins TRBV27 to TRBJ2-5; D might be TRBD1 (6 bases). The CDR3 runs to 14 residues. Germline CDR1 is MNHEY and CDR2 is SMNVEV (reference sequence). The V end lost 6 bases, the J end lost 2 bases, and 13 bases lay between the germline ends. The CDR3 coding sequence is TGTGCCAGCAGCCAGGACAGCCCGCAAGAGACCCAGTACTTC. Translation gives CASSQDSPQETQYF.

Ten or more counts support this clonotype. The rearrangement joins TRBV7-6 to TRBJ2-3, with 8 bases fitting TRBD2. Germline CDR1 SGHVS, CDR2 FNYEAQ. The CDR3 is 16 residues long. Losses at the gene ends were 2 bases for V and 5 bases for J; bases not matched to a gene: 9. The CDR3 loop reads CASSLSRIRGGDTQYF. CDR3 DNA: TGTGCCAGCAGCTTATCCCGGATCCGGGGGGGAGATACGCAGTATTTT.

This clonotype was recorded many times. A junction boundary mismatches the germline segment, possibly from a read error. This chain links TRBV7-7 with TRBJ2-2; unclear D gene. From germline, CDR1 is SSHAT and CDR2 FNYEAQ (reference sequence). The CDR3 spans 13 residues. The CDR3 DNA follows: TGTGCTAGCAGCTTAAACGGCGCCGGGGAGCTGTTTTTT. This encodes CASSLNGAGELFF.

This clonotype was found many times. CDR3 DNA sequence: TGCGCCAGCTGGGATCTTTGGGAGACCCAGTACTTC. This encodes CASWDLWETQYF. The V and J genes are TRBV5-1 and TRBJ2-5; no clear D. The CDR3 runs 12 residues. The V end lost 7 bases, the J end lost 5 bases, and 12 bases lay between the germline ends. Germline assignment: CDR1 SGHRS and CDR2 YFSETQ.

This rearrangement joins TRBV18 to TRBJ2-3, with 7 bases matching TRBD2. Germline V CDR1 and CDR2: KGHSH, LQKENI. The V gene end was trimmed by 4 bases and the J gene end by 0 bases; junction bases not matched to a gene: 13. The CDR3 loop spans 18 amino acids. Here the CDR3 DNA reads TGTGCCAGCTCACACCTCGGGGGGTCTGGCTTTAGCACAGATACGCAGTATTTT. This encodes CASSHLGGSGFSTDTQYF. Full variable domain (rest looked up from reference TRBV18 and TRBJ2-3): NAGVMQNPRHLVRRRGQEARLRCSPMKGHSHVYWYRQLPEEGLKFMVYLQKENIIDESGMPKERFSAEFPKEGPSILRIQQVVRGDSAAYFCASSHLGGSGFSTDTQYFGPGTRLTVL.

This clonotype was detected many times. The chain carries TRBV4-2 and TRBJ2-7; 8 bases fit TRBD2. The CDR3 runs to 15 residues. Germline CDR1 LGHNA, CDR2 YNFKEQ. V trimming: 0 bases; J trimming: 4 bases; junction bases outside the gene matches: 5. The CDR3 nucleotides read TGTGCCAGCAGCCAAGAACGGGAGGGATCTTACGAGCAGTACTTC. This codes for CASSQEREGSYEQYF.